This section outlines one TCR beta chain sequence together with its context. No antigen is known for it. Germline V gives CDR1 SGHRS, CDR2 YFSETQ. V was shortened by 6 bases and J by 5 bases, with 18 bases between the two germline ends. This CDR3 is built from 15 residues. Documented time point: persistent/refractory GD, antithyroid drugs over 5 years with positive TRAb. The TCR library was made from RNA extracted from PBMCs. The sample originates from a study of regulatory T cells in long-lasting Graves disease. Findings and limits, study-wide: Compared with new cases, persistent Graves' patients showed reduced TCR diversity.

Relying on iRepertoire HTBI primers and Arm-PCR of CDR3 regions, the team built TCR beta libraries. As handled by the study authors: Identification yielded 62 TRBV and 11 to 15 TRBJ segments across samples. TCRdb called the multiplex PCR reads again in MiXCR, with one record for every CDR3 protein. The authors' filters were not applied to this entry. The sample includes under 500,000 distinct CDR3 sequences, less than 25% of them seen just once. The sequencing here drew on peripheral blood mononuclear cells (PBMCs), taken when the disease was refractory, from a patient treated with antithyroid drugs. The clonotype was recovered from a female donor with Graves disease. This chain uses TRBV5-1 with TRBJ2-1; perhaps TRBD2 as D (6 bases). The CDR3 nucleotides are TGCGCCAGCAAGGAAGGTCTAGCGCTCAACAATGAGCAGTTCTTC. Translating gives CASKEGLALNNEQFF.